The clone carrying this TCR beta chain was counted at least ten times. Using its own MiXCR run on the reads, TCRdb lists one record per CDR3 protein. The sample yields fewer than 350,000 distinct CDR3 sequences, around 9.5% seen once. The sample belongs to a study of T cell repertoires in cytomegalovirus infection. Germline CDR1 is SGHTA and CDR2 is FQGNSA. This CDR3 is built from 17 residues. The ends lost 1 base at V and 3 bases at J; junction bases unmatched: 8. The sequence was obtained from a human donor in good health (CMV status not recorded). Some clones in this sample may be carry-over from other donors' samples. J is TRBJ2-5 and V is TRBV7-2, with TRBD2 matching 10 bases. Input material: PBMCs. CDR3 bases: TGTGCCAGCAGCTTAGAATATAGCGGGGGGCCAAAAGAGACCCAGTACTTC. This translates into CASSLEYSGGPKETQYF.